The 9 T cell receptor beta chains listed next were all sequenced from one sample in a study of blood T cell repertoires in COVID-19. Data came from immunoSEQ multiplex PCR; TCRdb stores just in-frame clones and leaves some out. Seen here are fewer than 95,000 clones, roughly 87% observed once, and the top ten hold over 12%. The sequencing sample was made of peripheral blood. Receptors originate from a male donor with acute or convalescent COVID-19.

The V gene is TRBV5-4, the J gene TRBJ2-5; 15 bases agree with TRBD2. The CDR3 totals 16 residues. Per germline, CDR1 SGHNT and CDR2 YYREEE (reference sequence). V dropped 5 bases and J dropped 2; count of bases not matched to a gene: 4. DNA for the CDR3: TGTGCCAGCAGTAATGGACTAGCGGGGGGGCAAGAGACCCAGTACTTC. As protein: CASSNGLAGGQETQYF.

This clone was detected only once. This sequence joins TRBV7-2 and TRBJ2-5, with a weak D call TRBD2 (7 bases). This CDR3 region has 15 residues. Trimming cost V 1 base and J 6 bases, with 15 bases left between them. Germline V gene sequence: CDR1 SGHTA, CDR2 FQGNSA. The CDR3 nucleotides read TGTGCCAGCAGCTTAGTCCCCACGGGGGGCCAGACCCAGTACTTC. Translation gives CASSLVPTGGQTQYF.

This clone was found a few times. V gene TRBV5-1 combines with J gene TRBJ1-1, with D maybe TRBD1 (5 bases). V lost 6 bases, J lost 0 bases, and 9 bases lay in between. The CDR3 is 13 amino acids. From germline, CDR1 is SGHRS and CDR2 YFSETQ. The CDR3 sequence is CASKGDMNTEAFF. CDR3 bases: TGCGCCAGCAAAGGGGATATGAACACTGAAGCTTTCTTT.

The chain has TRBV7-3 and TRBJ2-4; D may be TRBD1 (7 bases). This CDR3 has 14 residues. Trimming removed 3 bases from V and 13 bases from J, with 19 bases in between. Germline-derived CDR1 and CDR2 are SGHTA and FQGTGA. CDR3 bases: TGTGCCAGCAGCTTTTGGAGGGGGCGCGGAGTACAGTACTTC. Its translation is CASSFWRGRGVQYF.

Turning to this clone: Other nucleotide sequences from this sample produce the same CDR3. CDR3 nucleotides: TGTGCCAGCAGTTTCCCGGGACAGGGTCGCGAGCAGTACTTC. It yields the protein CASSFPGQGREQYF. The rearrangement joins TRBV27 to TRBJ2-7; TRBD1 agrees at 9 bases. J was trimmed by 6 bases and V by 3 bases; bases with no gene match: 6. The germline gives CDR1 MNHEY, CDR2 SMNVEV (reference sequence). The CDR3 runs 14 residues.

The sample holds a few counts of this clone. V usage is TRBV30 and J usage is TRBJ1-5, with a weak D call TRBD1 (5 bases). Trimming cost V 3 bases and J 7 bases, with 13 bases left between them. Germline CDR1 reads GTSNPN; CDR2 reads SVGIG (reference sequence). The CDR3 contains 13 residues. The CDR3 protein is CAWSPGGGQPQHF. In DNA form, the CDR3 reads TGTGCCTGGAGCCCCGGGGGAGGCCAGCCCCAGCATTTT.

The chain recombines TRBV5-4 with TRBJ2-3; D ambiguous. Looked up from germline, CDR1 is SGHNT and CDR2 is YYREEE (reference sequence). Deletions cut 4 bases from V and 0 bases from J, with 15 bases between. This CDR3 has 16 residues. CDR3 sequence: CASSPAPAVSTDTQYF. The DNA for the CDR3 is TGTGCCAGCAGCCCTGCCCCTGCGGTTAGCACAGATACGCAGTATTTT.

This clone was observed once. The chain carries TRBV10-3 and TRBJ1-1; 7 bases fit TRBD1. V was clipped by 8 bases and J by 4 bases; unmatched bases: 4. The CDR3 consists of 12 residues. Per the germline V gene, CDR1 is ENHRY and CDR2 is SYGVKD. The CDR3, as DNA: TGTGCCATCCAGGGGGTGGGCACTGAAGCTTTCTTT. This translates into CAIQGVGTEAFF.

The gene calls are TRBV3-1 (or the pseudogene TRBV3-2) and TRBJ2-3; TRBD2 agrees at 8 bases. CDR3 length: 15 residues. Germline loops: CDR1 LGHDT, CDR2 YNNKEL (reference sequence). The junction had 9 bases not matched to a gene; V was cut back by 5 bases and J by 5 bases. The CDR3 is CASSSAGGSEDTQYF. CDR3 sequence (DNA): TGTGCCAGCAGCTCCGCGGGGGGCTCAGAAGATACGCAGTATTTT.